This TCR beta chain comes out of a study of blood T cell repertoires in COVID-19. Background on the study: COVID-19 samples from acute and convalescent phases originated in the United States, Italy and Spain. In each case, the material was cDNA or gDNA derived from T cells, B-cell-depleted T cells, or PBMCs.

The CDR3 loop spans 14 amino acids. Trimming pared 2 bases from V and 6 bases from J, leaving 14 bases between. Germline V gives CDR1 SGHRS, CDR2 YFSETQ. In the authors' methods: Estimation of nucleated cell counts relied on the amplification of reference gene primers. The table came from immunoSEQ multiplex PCR; TCRdb's copy has only in-frame clones and leaves some out. The V and J calls and clone size come from that table; D and trimming were worked out from the DNA. The table records 200,000 to 250,000 clones, roughly 90% of them present only once. This sequence was found in a man aged 55 to 69 who had recovered from COVID-19. This chain uses TRBV5-1 with TRBJ1-2, with D maybe TRBD1 (6 bases). Sequencing used peripheral blood. The CDR3 region is CASSFSQGTDGYTF. The CDR3 DNA reads as TGCGCCAGCAGCTTTTCTCAGGGGACGGATGGCTACACCTTC. Combining the CDR3 with reference TRBV5-1 and TRBJ1-2 gives the whole variable domain KAGVTQTPRYLIKTRGQQVTLSCSPISGHRSVSWYQQTPGQGLQFLFEYFSETQRNKGNFPGRFSGRQFSNSRSEMNVSTLELGDSALYLCASSFSQGTDGYTFGSGTRLTVV.